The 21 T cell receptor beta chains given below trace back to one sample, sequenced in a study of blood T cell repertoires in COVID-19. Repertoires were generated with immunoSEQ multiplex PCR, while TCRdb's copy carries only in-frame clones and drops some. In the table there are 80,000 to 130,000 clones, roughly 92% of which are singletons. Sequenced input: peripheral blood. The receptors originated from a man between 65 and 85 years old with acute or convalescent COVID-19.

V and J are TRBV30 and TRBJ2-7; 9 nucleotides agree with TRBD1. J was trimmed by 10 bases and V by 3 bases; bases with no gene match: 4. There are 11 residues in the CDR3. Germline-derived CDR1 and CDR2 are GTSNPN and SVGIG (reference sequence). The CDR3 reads CAWSPGQGQYF. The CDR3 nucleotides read TGTGCCTGGAGCCCGGGACAGGGACAGTACTTC.

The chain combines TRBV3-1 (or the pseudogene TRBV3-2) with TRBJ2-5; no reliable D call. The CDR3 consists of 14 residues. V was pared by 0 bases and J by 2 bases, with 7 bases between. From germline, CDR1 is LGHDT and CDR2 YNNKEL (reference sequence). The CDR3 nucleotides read TGTGCCAGCAGCCAAGATCGGGTTCAAGAGACCCAGTACTTC. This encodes CASSQDRVQETQYF.

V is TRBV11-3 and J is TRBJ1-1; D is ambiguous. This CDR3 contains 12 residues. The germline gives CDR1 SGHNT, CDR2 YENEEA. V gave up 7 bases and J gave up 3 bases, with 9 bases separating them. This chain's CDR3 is CASNPGDTEAFF. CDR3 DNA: TGTGCCAGCAACCCCGGGGACACTGAAGCTTTCTTT.

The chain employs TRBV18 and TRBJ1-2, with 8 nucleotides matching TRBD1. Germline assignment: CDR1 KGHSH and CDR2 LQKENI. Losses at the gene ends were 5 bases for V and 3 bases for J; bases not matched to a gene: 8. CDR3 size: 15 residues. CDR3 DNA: TGTGCCAGCTCAGCAGGACAGGGAGTGGACTATGGCTACACCTTC. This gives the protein CASSAGQGVDYGYTF.

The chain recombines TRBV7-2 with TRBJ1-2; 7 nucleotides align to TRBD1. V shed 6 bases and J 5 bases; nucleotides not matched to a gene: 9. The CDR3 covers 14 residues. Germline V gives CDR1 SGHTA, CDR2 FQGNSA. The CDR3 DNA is TGTGCCAGCAGTCCTCCGGGACAGAGATATGGCTACACCTTC. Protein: CASSPPGQRYGYTF.

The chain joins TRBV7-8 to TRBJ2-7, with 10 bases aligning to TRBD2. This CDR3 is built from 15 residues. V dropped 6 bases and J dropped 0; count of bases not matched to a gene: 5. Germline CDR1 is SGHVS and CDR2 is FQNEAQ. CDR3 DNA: TGTGCCAGCAGTATAGCGGGAGGTCTCTCCTACGAGCAGTACTTC. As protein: CASSIAGGLSYEQYF. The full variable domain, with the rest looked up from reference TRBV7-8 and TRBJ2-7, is GAGVSQSPRYKVAKRGQDVALRCDPISGHVSLFWYQQALGQGPEFLTYFQNEAQLDKSGLPSDRFFAERPEGSVSTLKIQRTQQEDSAVYLCASSIAGGLSYEQYFGPGTRLTVT.

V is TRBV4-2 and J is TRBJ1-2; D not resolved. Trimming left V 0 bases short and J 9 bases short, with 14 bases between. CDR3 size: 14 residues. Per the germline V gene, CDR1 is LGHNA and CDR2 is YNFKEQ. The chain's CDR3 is CASSQDSGVYSYTF. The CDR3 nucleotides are TGTGCCAGCAGCCAAGATAGTGGAGTGTATAGCTACACCTTC.

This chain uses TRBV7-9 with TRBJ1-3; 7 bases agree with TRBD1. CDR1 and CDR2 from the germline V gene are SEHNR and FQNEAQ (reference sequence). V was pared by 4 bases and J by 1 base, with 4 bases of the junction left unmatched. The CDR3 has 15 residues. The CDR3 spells CASSSLTGSGNTIYF. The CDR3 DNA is TGTGCCAGCAGCTCCCTGACAGGGTCTGGAAACACCATATATTTT.

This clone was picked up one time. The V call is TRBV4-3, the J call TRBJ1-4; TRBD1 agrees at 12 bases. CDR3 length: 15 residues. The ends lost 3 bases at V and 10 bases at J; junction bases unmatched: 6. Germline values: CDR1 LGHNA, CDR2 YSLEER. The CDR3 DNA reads TGCGCCAGCAGCCAGCCCGGGACAGGGGGCCGAAAACTGTTTTTT. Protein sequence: CASSQPGTGGRKLFF.

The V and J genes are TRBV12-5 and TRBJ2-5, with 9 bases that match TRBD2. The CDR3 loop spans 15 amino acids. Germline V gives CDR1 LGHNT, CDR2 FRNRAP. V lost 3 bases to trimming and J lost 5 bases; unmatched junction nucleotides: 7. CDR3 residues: CASGFSLAGYETQYF. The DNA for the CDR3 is TGTGCTAGTGGTTTCTCGCTAGCGGGATACGAGACCCAGTACTTC. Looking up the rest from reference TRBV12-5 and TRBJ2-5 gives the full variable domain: DARVTQTPRHKVTEMGQEVTMRCQPILGHNTVFWYRQTMMQGLELLAYFRNRAPLDDSGMPKDRFSAEMPDATLATLKIQPSEPRDSAVYFCASGFSLAGYETQYFGPGTRLLVL.

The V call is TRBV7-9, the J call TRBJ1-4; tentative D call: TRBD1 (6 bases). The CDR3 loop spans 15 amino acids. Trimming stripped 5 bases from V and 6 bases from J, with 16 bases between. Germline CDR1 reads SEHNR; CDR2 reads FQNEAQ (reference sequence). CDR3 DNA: TGTGCCAGCAGCACCCGACAGGAGAGGGATGAAAAACTGTTTTTT. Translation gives CASSTRQERDEKLFF.

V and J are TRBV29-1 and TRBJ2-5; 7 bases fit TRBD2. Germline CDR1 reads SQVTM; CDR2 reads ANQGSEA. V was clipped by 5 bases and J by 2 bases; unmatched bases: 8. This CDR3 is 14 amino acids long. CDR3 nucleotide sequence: TGCAGCGTTCCCCGGACTAGGATGCAAGAGACCCAGTACTTC. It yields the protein CSVPRTRMQETQYF.

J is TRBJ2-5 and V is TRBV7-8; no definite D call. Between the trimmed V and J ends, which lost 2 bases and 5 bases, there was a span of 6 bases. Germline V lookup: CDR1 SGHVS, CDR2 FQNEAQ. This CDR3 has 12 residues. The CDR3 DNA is TGTGCCAGCAGCTTAATCCTCGAGACCCAGTACTTC. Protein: CASSLILETQYF.

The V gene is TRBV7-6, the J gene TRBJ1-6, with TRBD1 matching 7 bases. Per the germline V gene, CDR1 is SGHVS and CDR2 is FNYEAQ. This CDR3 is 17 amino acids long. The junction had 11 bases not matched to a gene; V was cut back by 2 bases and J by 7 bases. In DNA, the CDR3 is TGTGCCAGCAGCTTATCAGCGACAGGGAGGTTCAATTCACCCCTCCACTTT. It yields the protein CASSLSATGRFNSPLHF. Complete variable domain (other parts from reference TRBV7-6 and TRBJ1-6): GAGVSQSPRYKVTKRGQDVALRCDPISGHVSLYWYRQALGQGPEFLTYFNYEAQQDKSGLPNDRFSAERPEGSISTLTIQRTEQRDSAMYRCASSLSATGRFNSPLHFGNGTRLTVT.

Here the CDR3 DNA reads TGTGCCAGCAGCAGGGACAGGGGCCATTATGGCTACACCTTC. Translation gives CASSRDRGHYGYTF. The chain employs TRBV7-9 and TRBJ1-2, with TRBD1 matching over 10 bases. Trimming cost V 5 bases and J 5 bases; bases outside gene matches: 5. CDR1 and CDR2 from the germline V gene are SEHNR and FQNEAQ (reference sequence). This CDR3 spans 14 amino acids.

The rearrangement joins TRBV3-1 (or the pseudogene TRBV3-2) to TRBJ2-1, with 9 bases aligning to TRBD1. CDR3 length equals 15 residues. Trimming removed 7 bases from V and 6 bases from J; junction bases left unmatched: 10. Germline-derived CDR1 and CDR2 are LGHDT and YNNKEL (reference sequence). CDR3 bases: TGTGCCAGCATGGAGCAGACAGGGGGATTCAATGAGCAGTTCTTC. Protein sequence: CASMEQTGGFNEQFF.

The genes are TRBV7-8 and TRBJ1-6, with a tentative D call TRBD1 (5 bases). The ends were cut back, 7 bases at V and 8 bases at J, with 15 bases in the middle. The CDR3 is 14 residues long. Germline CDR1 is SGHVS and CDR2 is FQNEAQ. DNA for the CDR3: TGTGCCAGCACCATGGGACTAGGGTATTCACCCCTCCACTTT. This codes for CASTMGLGYSPLHF.

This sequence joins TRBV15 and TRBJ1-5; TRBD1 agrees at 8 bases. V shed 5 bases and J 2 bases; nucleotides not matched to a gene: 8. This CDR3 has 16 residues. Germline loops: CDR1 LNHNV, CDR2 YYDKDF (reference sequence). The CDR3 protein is CATSVPGGSGNQPQHF. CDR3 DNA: TGTGCCACCAGCGTACCAGGGGGCTCTGGCAATCAGCCCCAGCATTTT.

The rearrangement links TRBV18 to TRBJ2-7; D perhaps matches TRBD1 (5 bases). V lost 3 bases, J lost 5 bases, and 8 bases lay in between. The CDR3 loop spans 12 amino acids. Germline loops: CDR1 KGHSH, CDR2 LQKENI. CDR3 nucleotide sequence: TGTGCCAGCTCACCTGCAGGGAACGAGCAGTACTTC. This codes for CASSPAGNEQYF.

CDR3 DNA: TGCGCCAGCAGCCAAGGAGGGGACTTTGAGCAGTTCTTC. Translated, it gives CASSQGGDFEQFF. V is TRBV4-1 and J is TRBJ2-1; possible D gene TRBD2, 6 bases. The CDR3 is 13 residues long. V lost 1 base, J lost 9 bases, and 10 bases lay in between. Germline CDR1 is MGHRA and CDR2 is YSYEKL.

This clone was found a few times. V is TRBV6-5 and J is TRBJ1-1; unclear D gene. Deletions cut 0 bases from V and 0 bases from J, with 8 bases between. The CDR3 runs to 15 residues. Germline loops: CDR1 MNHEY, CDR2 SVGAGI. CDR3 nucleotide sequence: TGTGCCAGCAGTTACTCGGCCAAGATGAACACTGAAGCTTTCTTT. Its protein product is CASSYSAKMNTEAFF.